A selection of T cell receptor beta chains follows, all from one sample in a study of blood T cell repertoires in COVID-19. The protocol was immunoSEQ multiplex PCR, while the TCRdb copy is restricted to in-frame clones and leaves out a portion. The sample yields 450,000 or so clones, approximately 89% seen once. The sequenced sample was peripheral blood. These receptor sequences come from a middle-aged woman with COVID-19, enrolled during active disease. CDR3s include the opening cysteine and the closing phenylalanine or tryptophan. D genes are given only for firm matches. Size is stated for part of the rows, as once, few or many counts, or as a class when the clone is expanded.

>-|TRBJ1-1|-|TRBV7-3
TGTGCCAGCAGCTTAGGGACGCCGGAGGGCACTGAAGCTTTCTTT
CASSLGTPEGTEAFF
>-|TRBJ1-1|-|TRBV7-2
TGTGCCAGCAGCCCACGGTGGGGCTCTCCTGAAGCTTTCTTT
CASSPRWGSPEAFF
>TRBD2|TRBJ2-1|-|TRBV28
TGTGCCAGCCTAGCGGGGATTCGCAATGAGCAGTTCTTC
CASLAGIRNEQFF
>TRBD1|TRBJ1-3|-|TRBV5-6
TGTGCCAGCAGCATAATTGGACAGGGGGCCGTAAACACCATATATTTT
CASSIIGQGAVNTIYF
>TRBD1|TRBJ1-3|-|TRBV7-2
TGTGCCAGCAGCTTGGTCGGGACAGGGGAGGGGGGAAACACCATATATTTT
CASSLVGTGEGGNTIYF
>-|TRBJ2-5|-|TRBV29-1
TGCAGCGTTCGGGGGTTGGGGGGAGAGACCCAGTACTTC
CSVRGLGGETQYF
>TRBD2|TRBJ2-3|-|TRBV30
TGTGCCTGGAGTGAGTCACGCGGGGGGCCCACAGATACGCAGTATTTT
CAWSESRGGPTDTQYF
>-|TRBJ2-7|-|TRBV6-6
TGTGCCAGCAGTAATCAAAGACAGGTACACTCCTACGAGCAGTACTTC
CASSNQRQVHSYEQYF
>-|TRBJ2-3|-|TRBV29-1
TGCAGCGTTGAAGAATCGCGGGGATCGCAGTATTTT
CSVEESRGSQYF
>-|TRBJ2-1|-|TRBV9
TGTGCCAGCAGCGTAGGTAACCTCCGGAGCTCCTACAATGAGCAGTTCTTC
CASSVGNLRSSYNEQFF
>-|TRBJ2-1|-|TRBV7-3
TGTGCCAGCAGCTTCCCGCAGGTTGGCTCCTACAATGAGCAGTTCTTC
CASSFPQVGSYNEQFF
>TRBD1|TRBJ2-7|-|TRBV5-1
TGCGCCAGCAGCTGGAGCCCAGGGGGAGAGCAGTACTTC
CASSWSPGGEQYF
>-|TRBJ2-7|-|TRBV28
TGTGCCAGCAGCGGGGGAACCACCTACGAGCAGTACTTC
CASSGGTTYEQYF
>-|TRBJ2-2|-|TRBV28
TGTGCCAGCAGTTTTCAGGCGGGGAAGGGCGGGGAGCTGTTTTTT
CASSFQAGKGGELFF
>TRBD1|TRBJ1-3|-|TRBV19
TGTGCCAGTAGTGAGAACAGGGGCCTCTCTGGAAACACCATATATTTT
CASSENRGLSGNTIYF
>TRBD1|TRBJ2-7|-|TRBV24-1
TGTGCCACCAGTGACAATGGACAGGGGTCCTACGAGCAGTACTTC
CATSDNGQGSYEQYF
>-|TRBJ1-5|-|TRBV19
TGTGCCAGTAGTATCCTTGGACAGCAGAATCAGCCCCAGCATTTT
CASSILGQQNQPQHF
>-|TRBJ1-1|-|TRBV7-8
TGTGCCAGCAGCCAAACAGAGGGAAGCACTGAAGCTTTCTTT
CASSQTEGSTEAFF
>-|TRBJ1-1|-|TRBV28
TGTGCCAGCAGGCCGCGGGGGGCGCGGACTGAAGCTTTCTTT
CASRPRGARTEAFF
>-|TRBJ2-3|once|TRBV6-6
TGTGCCAGCAGTTCAGCGGTAGATACGCAGTATTTT
CASSSAVDTQYF
>-|TRBJ2-1|-|TRBV5-1
TGCGCCAGCAGCCCTGGAGCGGTGCGGGGTCTCAATGAGCAGTTCTTC
CASSPGAVRGLNEQFF
>-|TRBJ1-1|-|TRBV10-3
TGTGCCATCAGTGAGTCGGGGGGGAACACTGAAGCTTTCTTT
CAISESGGNTEAFF
>-|TRBJ2-2|-|TRBV6-2/TRBV6-3
TGTGCCAGCAGTCCGCTAGGAAAATACGGGGAGCTGTTTTTT
CASSPLGKYGELFF
>-|TRBJ1-1|-|TRBV19
TGTGCCAGTAAAAGGGAGGGCACTGAAGCTTTCTTT
CASKREGTEAFF
>-|TRBJ1-1|-|TRBV30
TGTGCCTGGAGTGTATCGGTATTCACTGAAGCTTTCTTT
CAWSVSVFTEAFF
>-|TRBJ1-2|-|TRBV7-8
TGTGCCAGCAGCCCCGGACAGAACTATGGCTACACCTTC
CASSPGQNYGYTF
>-|TRBJ1-1|-|TRBV3-1/TRBV3-2
TGTGCCAGCAGCCAAGATTATGAGAGGGCTGAAGCTTTCTTT
CASSQDYERAEAFF
>-|TRBJ2-5|-|TRBV5-4
TGTGCCAGCAGCTCCCCACAGGGAAGAGGGCAAGAGACCCAGTACTTC
CASSSPQGRGQETQYF
>-|TRBJ2-7|-|TRBV11-1
TGTGCCAGCAGCTTAGTCCGGGGGGCTGGCGAGCAGTACTTC
CASSLVRGAGEQYF
>TRBD1|TRBJ2-3|-|TRBV19
TGTGCCAGTATGCGGATGACAGGGAAAGCCCCGGATACGCAGTATTTT
CASMRMTGKAPDTQYF
>-|TRBJ1-3|-|TRBV7-2
TGTGCCAGCAGACGAGGTGGGAACACCATATATTTT
CASRRGGNTIYF
>TRBD1|TRBJ2-1|-|TRBV5-4
TGTGCCAGCAGCCCGTGGACAGGAAGGAATGAGCAGTTCTTC
CASSPWTGRNEQFF
>-|TRBJ1-5|few|TRBV19
TGTGCCAGTAGTATTCTTCGGGGGAGCAATCAGCCCCAGCATTTT
CASSILRGSNQPQHF
>-|TRBJ1-1|-|TRBV7-3
TGTGCCAGCAGCTTTGCGGGGAGCACTGAAGCTTTCTTT
CASSFAGSTEAFF
>TRBD2|TRBJ2-7|-|TRBV5-6
TGTGCCAGCAGCTTGCCTAGCGGGAGAAGGTCCTACGAGCAGTACTTC
CASSLPSGRRSYEQYF
>TRBD2|TRBJ2-1|-|TRBV6-2/TRBV6-3
TGTGCCAGCAGCACCTGGGCGGGGCGGGGGTCATACAATGAGCAGTTCTTC
CASSTWAGRGSYNEQFF
>TRBD2|TRBJ2-1|-|TRBV5-1
TGCGCCAGCAGCCCCGGGACTAGCGGGTACAATGAGCAGTTCTTC
CASSPGTSGYNEQFF
>-|TRBJ1-5|-|TRBV6-2/TRBV6-3
TGTGCCAGCAGTTGGGGGAGGGCCACAAATCAGCCCCAGCATTTT
CASSWGRATNQPQHF
>-|TRBJ1-1|once|TRBV30
TGTGCCTGGAGACCCGGCAGCGCTGAAGCTTTCTTT
CAWRPGSAEAFF
>-|TRBJ1-4|-|TRBV11-2
TGTGCCAGCAGCTTAGATAGTCCCCCGGGACATAAAGATGAAAAACTGTTTTTT
CASSLDSPPGHKDEKLFF
>TRBD1|TRBJ2-1|-|TRBV7-2
TGTGCCAGCAGCCGTGGGACAGGCGAGGGGCAGTTCTTC
CASSRGTGEGQFF
>-|TRBJ1-6|-|TRBV6-6
TGTGCCAGCACCGACTTCGGGAATGTGAATTCACCCCTCCACTTT
CASTDFGNVNSPLHF
>-|TRBJ2-1|once|TRBV5-4
TGTGCCAGCAGCTTGGATTTTGGTAGTTTCAATGAGCAGTTCTTC
CASSLDFGSFNEQFF
>TRBD2|TRBJ2-3|-|TRBV3-1/TRBV3-2
TGTGCCAGCAGCCAAGAGAAGGGGCGGGAGGGCCCCGTCACAGATACGCAGTATTTT
CASSQEKGREGPVTDTQYF
>-|TRBJ2-5|-|TRBV27
TGTGCCAGCAGTCCCCCGGGGAAACAAGAGACCCAGTACTTC
CASSPPGKQETQYF
>-|TRBJ2-1|-|TRBV9
TGTGCCAGCAGCGCCGGGACTCTCTACTACAATGAGCAGTTCTTC
CASSAGTLYYNEQFF
>-|TRBJ2-2|-|TRBV7-6
TGTGCCAGCGGGCAGGGGAACACCGGGGAGCTGTTTTTT
CASGQGNTGELFF
>-|TRBJ2-1|few|TRBV3-1/TRBV3-2
TGTGCCAGCAGTCAAGCGGGTTCCTCCTACAATGAGCAGTTCTTC
CASSQAGSSYNEQFF
>-|TRBJ1-5|-|TRBV7-2
TGTGCCAGCAGCCCAACCGGGGAGTATCAGCCCCAGCATTTT
CASSPTGEYQPQHF
>-|TRBJ1-1|-|TRBV4-3
TGCGCCAGCAGCCCCGGCAGCGGTGGACTCATGAACACTGAAGCTTTCTTT
CASSPGSGGLMNTEAFF
>TRBD2|TRBJ2-3|-|TRBV18
TGTGCCAGCTCACCAGGACTAGCGGGGGGAACAGATACGCAGTATTTT
CASSPGLAGGTDTQYF
>-|TRBJ2-3|-|TRBV3-1/TRBV3-2
TGTGCCAGCAGCCTACGTTCGAGCGACCCTTCGCAGTATTTT
CASSLRSSDPSQYF